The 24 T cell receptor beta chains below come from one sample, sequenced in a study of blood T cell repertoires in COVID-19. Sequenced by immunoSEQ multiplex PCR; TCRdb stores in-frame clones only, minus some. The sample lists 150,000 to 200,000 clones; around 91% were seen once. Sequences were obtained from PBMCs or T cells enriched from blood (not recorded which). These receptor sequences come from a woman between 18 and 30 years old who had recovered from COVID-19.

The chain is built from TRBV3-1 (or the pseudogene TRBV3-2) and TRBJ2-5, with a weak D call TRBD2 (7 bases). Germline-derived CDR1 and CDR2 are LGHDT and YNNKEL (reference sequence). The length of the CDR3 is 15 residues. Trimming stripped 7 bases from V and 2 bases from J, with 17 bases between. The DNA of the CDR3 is TGTGCCAGCAACGAGGGGGGGCCTGATCAAGAGACCCAGTACTTC. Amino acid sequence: CASNEGGPDQETQYF.

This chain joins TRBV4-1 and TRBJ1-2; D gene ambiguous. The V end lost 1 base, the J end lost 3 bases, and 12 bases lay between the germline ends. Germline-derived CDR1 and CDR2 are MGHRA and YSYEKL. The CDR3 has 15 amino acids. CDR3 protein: CASSQGLLLDYGYTF. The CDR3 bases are TGCGCCAGCAGCCAAGGACTACTTTTGGACTATGGCTACACCTTC.

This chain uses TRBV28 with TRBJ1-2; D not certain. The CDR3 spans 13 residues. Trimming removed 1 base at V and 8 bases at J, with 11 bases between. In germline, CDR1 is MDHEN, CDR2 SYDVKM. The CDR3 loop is CASSLSPFRGYTF. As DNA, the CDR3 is TGTGCCAGCAGTTTATCCCCCTTTCGGGGCTACACCTTC.

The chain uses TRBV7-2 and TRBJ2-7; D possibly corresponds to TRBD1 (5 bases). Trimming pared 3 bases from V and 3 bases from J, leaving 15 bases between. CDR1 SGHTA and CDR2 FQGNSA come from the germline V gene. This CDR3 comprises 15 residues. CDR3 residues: CASSFKQTVLYEQYF. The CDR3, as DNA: TGTGCCAGCAGCTTCAAGCAGACAGTCCTCTACGAGCAGTACTTC.

For the CDR3, the DNA is TGCAGCGTTCTAAAACTAGCGGGAGTCTCCTACGAGCAGTACTTC. It encodes CSVLKLAGVSYEQYF. The chain uses TRBV29-1 and TRBJ2-7, with 11 bases matching TRBD2. CDR3 length: 15 amino acids. In germline, CDR1 is SQVTM, CDR2 ANQGSEA. J was trimmed by 0 bases and V by 5 bases; bases with no gene match: 6.

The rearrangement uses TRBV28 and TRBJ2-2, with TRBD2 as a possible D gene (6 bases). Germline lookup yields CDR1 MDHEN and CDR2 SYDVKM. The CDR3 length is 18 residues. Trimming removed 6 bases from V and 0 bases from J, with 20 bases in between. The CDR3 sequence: CASSRLTGAFANTGELFF. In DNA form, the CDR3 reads TGTGCCAGCAGCCGCCTTACGGGAGCGTTCGCGAACACCGGGGAGCTGTTTTTT. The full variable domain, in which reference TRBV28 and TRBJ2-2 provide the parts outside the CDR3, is DVKVTQSSRYLVKRTGEKVFLECVQDMDHENMFWYRQDPGLGLRLIYFSYDVKMKEKGDIPEGYSVSREKKERFSLILESASTNQTSMYLCASSRLTGAFANTGELFFGEGSRLTVL.

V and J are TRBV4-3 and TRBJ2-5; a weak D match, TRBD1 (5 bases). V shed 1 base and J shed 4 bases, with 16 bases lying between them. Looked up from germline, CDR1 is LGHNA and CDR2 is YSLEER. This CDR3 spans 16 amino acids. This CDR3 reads CASSQGVGVDGETQYF. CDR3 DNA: TGCGCCAGCAGCCAAGGGGTAGGGGTTGACGGAGAGACCCAGTACTTC.

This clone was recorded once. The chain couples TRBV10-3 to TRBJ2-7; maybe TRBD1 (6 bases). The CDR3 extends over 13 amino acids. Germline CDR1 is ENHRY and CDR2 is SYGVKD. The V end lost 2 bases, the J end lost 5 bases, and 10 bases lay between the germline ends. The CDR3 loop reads CAISEGRGNEQYF. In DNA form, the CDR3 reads TGTGCCATCAGTGAGGGCAGGGGCAACGAGCAGTACTTC.

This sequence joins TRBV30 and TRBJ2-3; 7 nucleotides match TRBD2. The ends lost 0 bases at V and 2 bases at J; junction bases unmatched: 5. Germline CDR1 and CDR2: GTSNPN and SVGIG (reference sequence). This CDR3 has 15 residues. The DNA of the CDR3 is TGTGCCTGGAGTGTAGCGGGACCTATCACAGATACGCAGTATTTT. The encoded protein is CAWSVAGPITDTQYF.

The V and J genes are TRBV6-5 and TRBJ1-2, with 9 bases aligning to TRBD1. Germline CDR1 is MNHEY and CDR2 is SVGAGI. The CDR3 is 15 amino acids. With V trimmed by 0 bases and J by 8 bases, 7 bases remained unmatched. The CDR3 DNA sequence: TGTGCCAGCAGTTACTCCACCCGGGACAGGGAAGGCTACACCTTC. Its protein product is CASSYSTRDREGYTF.

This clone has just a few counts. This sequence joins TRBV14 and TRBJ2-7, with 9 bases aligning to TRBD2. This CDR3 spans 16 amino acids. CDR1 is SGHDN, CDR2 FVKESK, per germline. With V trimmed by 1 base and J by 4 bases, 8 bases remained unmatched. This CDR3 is CASSQVGTSLRYEQYF. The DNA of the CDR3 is TGTGCCAGCAGCCAAGTTGGGACTAGCCTTAGGTACGAGCAGTACTTC.

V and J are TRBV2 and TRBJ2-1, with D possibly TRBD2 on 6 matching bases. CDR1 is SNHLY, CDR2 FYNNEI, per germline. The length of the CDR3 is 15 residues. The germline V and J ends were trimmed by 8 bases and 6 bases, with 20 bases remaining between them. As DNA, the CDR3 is TGTGCCAGCGGCCCCCGGGACTCCCCGTTCAATGAGCAGTTCTTC. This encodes CASGPRDSPFNEQFF.

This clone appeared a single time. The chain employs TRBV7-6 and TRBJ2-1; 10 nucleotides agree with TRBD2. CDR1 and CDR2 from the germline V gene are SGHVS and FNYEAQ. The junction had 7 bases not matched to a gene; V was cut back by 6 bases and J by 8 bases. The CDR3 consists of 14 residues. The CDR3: CASSAAGGPHEQFF. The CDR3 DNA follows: TGTGCCAGCAGTGCAGCGGGAGGGCCTCATGAGCAGTTCTTC.

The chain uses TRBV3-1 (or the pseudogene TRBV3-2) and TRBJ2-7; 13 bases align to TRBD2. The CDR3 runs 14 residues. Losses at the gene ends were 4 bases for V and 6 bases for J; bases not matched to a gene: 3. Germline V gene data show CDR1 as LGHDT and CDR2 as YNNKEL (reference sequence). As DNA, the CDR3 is TGTGCCAGCAGCCTAGGACTAGCGGGAGTCGAGCAGTACTTC. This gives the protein CASSLGLAGVEQYF.

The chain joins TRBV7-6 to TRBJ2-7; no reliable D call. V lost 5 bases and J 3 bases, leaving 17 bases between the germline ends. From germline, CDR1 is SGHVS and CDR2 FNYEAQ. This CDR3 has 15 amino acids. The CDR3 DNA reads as TGTGCCAGCAGCCCGACTCGGAATTGGATCTACGAGCAGTACTTC. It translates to CASSPTRNWIYEQYF.

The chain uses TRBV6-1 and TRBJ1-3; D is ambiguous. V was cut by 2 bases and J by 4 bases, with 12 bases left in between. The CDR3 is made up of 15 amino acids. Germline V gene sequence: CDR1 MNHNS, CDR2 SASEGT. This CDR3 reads CASSESSAGGNTIYF. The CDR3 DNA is TGTGCCAGCAGTGAAAGTTCGGCAGGAGGAAACACCATATATTTT.

CDR3 bases: TGTGCCGTCTCACAGGACAATGAAAAACTGTTTTTT. The encoded protein is CAVSQDNEKLFF. The chain links TRBV10-3 to TRBJ1-4; TRBD1 is a possible D gene (5 bases). The germline CDR1 and CDR2 sequences are ENHRY and SYGVKD. This CDR3 spans 12 amino acids. Trimming stripped 11 bases from V and 5 bases from J, with 12 bases between.

CDR3 sequence (DNA): TGTGCCAGCAGCTTAAGTCGGGCGGGCGAGCAGTACTTC. Its protein is CASSLSRAGEQYF. The chain joins TRBV7-3 to TRBJ2-7; tentative D call: TRBD2 (5 bases). V dropped 1 base and J dropped 6 bases, with 10 bases sitting between them. The V gene's germline CDR1 is SGHTA and CDR2 FQGTGA. The CDR3 length is 13 residues.

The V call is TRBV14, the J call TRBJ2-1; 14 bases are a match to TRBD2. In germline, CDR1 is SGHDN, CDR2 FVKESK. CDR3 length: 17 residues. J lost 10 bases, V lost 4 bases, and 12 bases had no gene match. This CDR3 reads CASSPYPGLAGVGEQFF. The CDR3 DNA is TGTGCCAGCAGCCCTTACCCGGGACTAGCGGGAGTAGGAGAGCAGTTCTTC.

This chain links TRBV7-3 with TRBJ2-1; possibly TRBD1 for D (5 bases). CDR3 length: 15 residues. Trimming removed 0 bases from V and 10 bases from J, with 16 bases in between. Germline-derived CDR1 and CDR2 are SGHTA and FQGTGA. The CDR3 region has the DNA TGTGCCAGCAGCTTAACTAAGGGGATAGCCAGCGAGCAGTTCTTC. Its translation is CASSLTKGIASEQFF.

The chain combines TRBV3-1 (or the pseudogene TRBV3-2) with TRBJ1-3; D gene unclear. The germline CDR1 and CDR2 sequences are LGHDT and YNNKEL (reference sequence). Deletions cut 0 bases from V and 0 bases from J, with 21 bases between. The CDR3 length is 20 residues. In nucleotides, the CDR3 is TGTGCCAGCAGCCAAGAAGGATCAGTTCTAGCTACGCACTCTGGAAACACCATATATTTT. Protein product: CASSQEGSVLATHSGNTIYF.

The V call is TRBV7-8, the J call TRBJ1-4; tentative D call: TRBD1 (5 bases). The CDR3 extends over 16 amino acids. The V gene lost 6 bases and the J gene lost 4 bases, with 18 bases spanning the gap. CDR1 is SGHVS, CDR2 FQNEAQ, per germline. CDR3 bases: TGTGCCAGCAGTCCGCGGTCCAGGGCGGATAATGAAAAACTGTTTTTT. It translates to CASSPRSRADNEKLFF.

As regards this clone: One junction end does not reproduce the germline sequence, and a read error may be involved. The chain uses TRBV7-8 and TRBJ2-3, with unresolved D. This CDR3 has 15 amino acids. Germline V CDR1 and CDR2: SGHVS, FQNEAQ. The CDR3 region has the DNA TGTGCCAGCAGACCAAATACAGAGACCACAGCTACGCAGTATTTT. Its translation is CASRPNTETTATQYF.

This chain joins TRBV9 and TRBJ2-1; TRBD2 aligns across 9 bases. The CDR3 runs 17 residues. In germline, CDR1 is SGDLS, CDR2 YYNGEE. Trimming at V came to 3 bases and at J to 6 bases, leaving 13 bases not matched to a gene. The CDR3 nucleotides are TGTGCCAGCAGCGCAGGGGCGATAGCGGGAGTGGGCAATGAGCAGTTCTTC. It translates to CASSAGAIAGVGNEQFF.